The T cell receptor (beta chain) described here comes from a study of T cell repertoires in aging, cancer and after chemotherapy. Study context: The whole study produced a dataset of several million TCR reads.

Findings and caveats of the study: Rebound thymic output was suggested by rising median generation probability during chemotherapy in each cancer cohort.

In this sample, this clonotype is large. Its target is not known. Multiplex touch-down PCR with TRB-A/B primers amplified rearranged V-D-J TRB sequences. TCRdb recomputed calls from the multiplex PCR reads with MiXCR, one row per CDR3 protein. The repertoire consists of roughly 5,000 distinct CDR3 sequences, with approximately 46% occurring once and the leading ten covering 28%. V lost 6 bases and J lost 4, with 12 bases in between. The CDR3 has 14 residues. Germline V CDR1 and CDR2: MNHEY, SVGAGI. TCR beta rearrangements were amplified from peripheral blood genomic DNA. Sample: blood. The source of this sequence is a human donor in good health. The chain combines TRBV6-5 with TRBJ2-2; D gene unclear. DNA for the CDR3: TGTGCCAGCAGCCCCCAGTCCCTCACCGGGGAGCTGTTTTTT. This encodes CASSPQSLTGELFF.